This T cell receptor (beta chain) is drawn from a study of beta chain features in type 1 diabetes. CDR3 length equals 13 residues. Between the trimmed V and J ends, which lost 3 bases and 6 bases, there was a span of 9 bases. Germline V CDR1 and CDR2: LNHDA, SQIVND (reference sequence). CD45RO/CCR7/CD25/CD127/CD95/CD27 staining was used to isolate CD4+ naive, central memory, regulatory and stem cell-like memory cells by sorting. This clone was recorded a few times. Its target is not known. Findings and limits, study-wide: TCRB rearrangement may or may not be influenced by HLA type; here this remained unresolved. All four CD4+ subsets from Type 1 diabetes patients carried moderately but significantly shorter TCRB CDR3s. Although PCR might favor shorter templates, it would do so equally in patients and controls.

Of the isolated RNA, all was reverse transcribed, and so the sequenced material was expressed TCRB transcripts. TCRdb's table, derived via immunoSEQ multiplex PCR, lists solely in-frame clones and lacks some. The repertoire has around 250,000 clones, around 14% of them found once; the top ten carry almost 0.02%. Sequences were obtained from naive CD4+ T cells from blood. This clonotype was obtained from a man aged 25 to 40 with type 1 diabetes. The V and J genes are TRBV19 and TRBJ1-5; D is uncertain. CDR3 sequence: CASSITPGQPQHF. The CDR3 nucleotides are TGTGCCAGTAGTATTACCCCAGGTCAGCCCCAGCATTTT.